This entry lists 20 T cell receptor beta chains sequenced from one sample in a study of shared clonotypes between healthy human individuals (dated by TCRdb to the early 2020s). Library construction relied on the immunoSEQ multiplex PCR assay. The table was pulled from immuneACCESS by TCRdb, which kept in-frame rearrangements only. Such tables lose some clones; where checked, under half of the loss comes from unresolved V genes, and the rest has no known cause. The sample includes around 2.1 million clones, with approximately 96% observed a single time. The ten largest account for around 0.13% of the sample. Specimen: naive CD4+ T cells sorted from blood. The cell subset or site label here, explained by the study, means: CD45RA+ positively selected. These TCRs come from a man aged 18 to 29 in good health.

CDR3 sequence: CASSYHQSPLHF. The CDR3 DNA follows: TGTGCCAGCAGTTACCACCAGTCACCCCTCCACTTT. The chain has TRBV6-5 and TRBJ1-6; no definite D call. Germline V gene sequence: CDR1 MNHEY, CDR2 SVGAGI. With 2 bases removed from V and 10 bases from J, the gap between germline ends came to 6 bases. The CDR3 sequence is 12 residues long.

The V call is TRBV18, the J call TRBJ2-6; 12 positions match TRBD2. The CDR3 is 17 amino acids. Trimming removed 3 bases from V and 2 bases from J; junction bases left unmatched: 2. CDR1 and CDR2 from the germline V gene are KGHSH and LQKENI. CDR3: CASSPGLAGTGANVLTF. The CDR3 DNA reads TGTGCCAGCTCACCCGGACTAGCGGGAACTGGGGCCAACGTCCTGACTTTC. The variable domain in full, with the rest retrieved from reference TRBV18 and TRBJ2-6, is NAGVMQNPRHLVRRRGQEARLRCSPMKGHSHVYWYRQLPEEGLKFMVYLQKENIIDESGMPKERFSAEFPKEGPSILRIQQVVRGDSAAYFCASSPGLAGTGANVLTFGAGSRLTVL.

The CDR3: CASSLNRGVYEQYF. CDR3 coding DNA: TGTGCCAGCAGCTTGAACAGGGGAGTCTACGAGCAGTACTTC. V gene TRBV5-6 combines with J gene TRBJ2-7; 7 bases align to TRBD1. Germline CDR1 SGHDT, CDR2 YYEEEE. The junction had 4 bases not matched to a gene; V was cut back by 1 base and J by 3 bases. The CDR3 totals 14 residues.

V is TRBV7-2 and J is TRBJ1-5; possibly TRBD1 for D (5 bases). Germline V gene data show CDR1 as SGHTA and CDR2 as FQGNSA. V lost 4 bases and J 11 bases, leaving 15 bases between the germline ends. This CDR3 is built from 13 residues. The CDR3 region has the DNA TGTGCCAGCAGCTCCCTAGATGGGGGGGCCCAGCATTTT. The encoded protein is CASSSLDGGAQHF.

The chain couples TRBV5-5 to TRBJ1-3, with D uncertain. Looked up from germline, CDR1 is SGHKS and CDR2 is YYEKEE (reference sequence). V was trimmed by 0 bases and J by 2 bases, leaving 12 bases between them. This CDR3 region has 16 residues. Here the CDR3 reads CASSLGLAAAGNTIYF. In DNA form, the CDR3 reads TGTGCCAGCAGCTTGGGCCTCGCGGCCGCTGGAAACACCATATATTTT.

This clone occurred once. The chain has TRBV30 and TRBJ1-2, with 11 positions matching TRBD1. There are 18 residues in the CDR3. The V and J ends lost 1 base and 4 bases, in that order; junction bases with no gene match: 14. Looked up from germline, CDR1 is GTSNPN and CDR2 is SVGIG (reference sequence). This CDR3 is CAWSATAPDRGQIYGYTF. The CDR3 DNA follows: TGTGCCTGGAGTGCCACAGCCCCGGACAGGGGGCAGATCTATGGCTACACCTTC.

This chain joins TRBV5-1 and TRBJ1-6; unclear D gene. CDR3 length: 15 residues. Trimming left V 0 bases short and J 7 bases short, with 11 bases between. Germline loops: CDR1 SGHRS, CDR2 YFSETQ. The CDR3 DNA reads as TGCGCCAGCAGCTTGGTATTCGGGCAGAATTCACCCCTCCACTTT. This encodes CASSLVFGQNSPLHF.

This clone was detected once. The V and J genes are TRBV30 and TRBJ2-1; D is perhaps TRBD2 (6 bases). Germline V CDR1 and CDR2: GTSNPN, SVGIG (reference sequence). Between the trimmed V and J ends, which lost 4 bases and 6 bases, there was a span of 13 bases. This CDR3 contains 13 residues. The CDR3 protein is CAWNGGDRNEQFF. The CDR3 DNA reads TGTGCCTGGAACGGAGGGGACCGCAATGAGCAGTTCTTC.

This clone is a singleton in its sample. The gene calls are TRBV19 and TRBJ2-7; TRBD2 aligns across 7 bases. Per the germline V gene, CDR1 is LNHDA and CDR2 is SQIVND (reference sequence). This CDR3 spans 16 amino acids. The V and J ends lost 7 bases and 2 bases, in that order; junction bases with no gene match: 14. The CDR3 loop is CASTLPVTSRTYEQYF. CDR3 DNA: TGTGCCAGTACACTGCCCGTGACTAGCAGAACCTACGAGCAGTACTTC.

The chain has TRBV7-2 and TRBJ1-2; no clear D gene. The CDR3 extends over 11 amino acids. The germline gives CDR1 SGHTA, CDR2 FQGNSA. With 1 base removed from V and 14 bases from J, the gap between germline ends came to 11 bases. The CDR3 is CASSLGTDSTF. In DNA form, the CDR3 reads TGTGCCAGCAGCTTAGGTACCGATTCGACCTTC.

This sequence joins TRBV25-1 and TRBJ1-1; no clear D. The V gene's germline CDR1 is MGHDK and CDR2 SYGVNS. Trimming took 7 bases from V and 1 from J, leaving 7 bases between them. CDR3 size: 12 residues. DNA for the CDR3: TGTGCCAGCAACACGGCGAACACTGAAGCTTTCTTT. Amino acid sequence: CASNTANTEAFF.

For this clone: The same CDR3 can be traced to other DNA sequences in this sample. The chain joins TRBV7-2 to TRBJ2-1; TRBD2 matches 10 bases. Germline loops: CDR1 SGHTA, CDR2 FQGNSA. V shed 5 bases and J 0 bases; nucleotides not matched to a gene: 1. The CDR3 is 15 amino acids. CDR3 bases: TGTGCCAGCAGCCCTAGCGGGGGCTCCTACAATGAGCAGTTCTTC. Translated: CASSPSGGSYNEQFF.

This rearrangement joins TRBV6-1 to TRBJ2-7; 10 positions agree with TRBD1. CDR1 is MNHNS and CDR2 is SASEGT in the germline V gene. The CDR3 is made up of 15 amino acids. V shed 2 bases and J 2 bases; nucleotides not matched to a gene: 3. Here the CDR3 DNA reads TGTGCCAGCAGTGAAAAGGGACAGGGGACCTACGAGCAGTACTTC. It specifies CASSEKGQGTYEQYF.

This clone was seen just once. CDR3 nucleotides: TGTGCCAGCTCACAACCGGGACAGGGGGCGCGTAATGAGCAGTTCTTC. The encoded protein is CASSQPGQGARNEQFF. The rearrangement joins TRBV18 to TRBJ2-1, with TRBD1 matching over 12 bases. The CDR3 is made up of 16 amino acids. Germline loops: CDR1 KGHSH, CDR2 LQKENI. Trimming at V came to 4 bases and at J to 7 bases, leaving 8 bases not matched to a gene.

This rearrangement joins TRBV5-6 to TRBJ2-5; weak D call: TRBD2 (7 bases). CDR3 length: 16 amino acids. V lost 4 bases to trimming and J lost 4 bases, with 20 bases between them. Germline CDR1 SGHDT, CDR2 YYEEEE. The chain's CDR3 is CASSLTTGGPGETQYF. Here the CDR3 DNA reads TGTGCCAGCAGCCTTACGACCGGGGGGCCGGGAGAGACCCAGTACTTC.

The V gene is TRBV2, the J gene TRBJ1-1, with 7 bases fitting TRBD1. CDR3 length: 13 residues. From germline, CDR1 is SNHLY and CDR2 FYNNEI. V shed 4 bases, J shed 5 bases, and the junction held 4 bases outside the gene matches. The CDR3 loop is CASSAVQGTEAFF. For the CDR3, the DNA is TGTGCCAGCAGTGCTGTACAGGGGACTGAAGCTTTCTTT. Filled out from reference TRBV2 and TRBJ1-1, the complete variable domain reads EPEVTQTPSHQVTQMGQEVILRCVPISNHLYFYWYRQILGQKVEFLVSFYNNEISEKSEIFDDQFSVERPDGSNFTLKIRSTKLEDSAMYFCASSAVQGTEAFFGQGTRLTVV.

This chain connects TRBV5-5 to TRBJ1-2; no firm D call. Trimming took off 0 bases at V and 6 bases at J, with 9 bases between the two ends. This CDR3 has 13 amino acids. From germline, CDR1 is SGHKS and CDR2 YYEKEE (reference sequence). CDR3 DNA sequence: TGTGCCAGCAGCTTGGGGCAGCCAAATGGCTACACCTTC. This encodes CASSLGQPNGYTF.

This chain connects TRBV6-1 to TRBJ1-2; 7 bases are shared with TRBD1. V was pared by 6 bases and J by 0 bases, with 7 bases of the junction left unmatched. This CDR3 comprises 15 residues. Germline V gene sequence: CDR1 MNHNS, CDR2 SASEGT. CDR3 in DNA: TGTGCCAGCAGCGCGCTCGGACAGGCTAACTATGGCTACACCTTC. Residues: CASSALGQANYGYTF.

J is TRBJ1-2 and V is TRBV6-6; 8 bases are a match to TRBD1. The CDR3 consists of 13 residues. The junction had 6 bases not matched to a gene; V was cut back by 6 bases and J by 6 bases. Germline V gives CDR1 MNHNY, CDR2 SVGAGI (reference sequence). In nucleotides, the CDR3 is TGTGCCAGCAGGGGGGACAGGCTGAATGGCTACACCTTC. This codes for CASRGDRLNGYTF.

A remark on this clone: Other DNA sequences in this specimen translate into the identical CDR3. The chain uses TRBV15 and TRBJ2-3, with 9 bases identical to TRBD1. Germline CDR1 is LNHNV and CDR2 is YYDKDF (reference sequence). The trim removed 0 bases at V and 4 bases at J, leaving 2 bases unmatched. The CDR3 loop spans 15 amino acids. The CDR3 here is CATSRDRQGADTQYF. The CDR3 bases are TGTGCCACCAGCAGAGACAGACAGGGGGCAGATACGCAGTATTTT.